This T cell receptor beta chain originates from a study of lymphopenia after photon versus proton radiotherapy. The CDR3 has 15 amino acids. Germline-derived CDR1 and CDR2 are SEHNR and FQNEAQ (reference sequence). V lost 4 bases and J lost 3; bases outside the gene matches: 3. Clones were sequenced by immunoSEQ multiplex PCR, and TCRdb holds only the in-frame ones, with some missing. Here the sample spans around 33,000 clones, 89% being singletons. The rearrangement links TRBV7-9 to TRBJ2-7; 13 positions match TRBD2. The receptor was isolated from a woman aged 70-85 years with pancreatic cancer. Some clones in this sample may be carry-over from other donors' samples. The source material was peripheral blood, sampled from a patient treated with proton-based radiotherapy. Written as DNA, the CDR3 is TGTGCCAGCAGCTCGGGACTAGCGGGGAACTACGAGCAGTACTTC. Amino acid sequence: CASSSGLAGNYEQYF.